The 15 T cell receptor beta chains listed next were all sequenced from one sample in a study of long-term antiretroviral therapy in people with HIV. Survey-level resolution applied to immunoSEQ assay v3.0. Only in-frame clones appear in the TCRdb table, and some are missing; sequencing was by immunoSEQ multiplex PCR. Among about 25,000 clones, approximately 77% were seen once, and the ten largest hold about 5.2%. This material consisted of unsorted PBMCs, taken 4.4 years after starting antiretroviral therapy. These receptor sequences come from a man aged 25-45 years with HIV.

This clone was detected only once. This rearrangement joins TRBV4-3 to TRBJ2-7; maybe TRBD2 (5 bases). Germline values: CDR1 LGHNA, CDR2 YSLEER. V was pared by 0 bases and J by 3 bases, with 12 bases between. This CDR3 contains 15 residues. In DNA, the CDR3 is TGCGCCAGCAGCCAAGACCGGACTTCCAACTACGAGCAGTACTTC. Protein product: CASSQDRTSNYEQYF.

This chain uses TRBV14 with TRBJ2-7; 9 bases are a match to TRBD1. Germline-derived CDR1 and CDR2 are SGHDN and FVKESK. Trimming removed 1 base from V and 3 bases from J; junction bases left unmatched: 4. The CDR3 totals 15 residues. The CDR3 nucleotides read TGTGCCAGCAGCCAAGCCCGGGACAGGGACTACGAGCAGTACTTC. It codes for CASSQARDRDYEQYF.

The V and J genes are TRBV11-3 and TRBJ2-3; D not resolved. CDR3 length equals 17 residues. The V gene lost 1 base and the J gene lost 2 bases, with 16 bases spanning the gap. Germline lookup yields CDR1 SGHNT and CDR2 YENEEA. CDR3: CASSLGLGLVPTDTQYF. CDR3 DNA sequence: TGTGCCAGCAGCTTAGGTTTAGGCCTAGTCCCCACAGATACGCAGTATTTT.

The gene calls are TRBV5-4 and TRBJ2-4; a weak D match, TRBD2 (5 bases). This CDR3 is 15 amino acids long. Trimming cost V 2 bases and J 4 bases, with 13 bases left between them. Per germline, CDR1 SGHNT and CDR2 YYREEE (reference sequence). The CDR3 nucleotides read TGTGCCAGCAGCTTTTTGGCGGGTCCGAAAAACATTCAGTACTTC. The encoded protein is CASSFLAGPKNIQYF. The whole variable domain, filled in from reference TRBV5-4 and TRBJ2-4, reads ETGVTQSPTHLIKTRGQQVTLRCSSQSGHNTVSWYQQALGQGPQFIFQYYREEENGRGNFPPRFSGLQFPNYSSELNVNALELDDSALYLCASSFLAGPKNIQYFGAGTRLSVL.

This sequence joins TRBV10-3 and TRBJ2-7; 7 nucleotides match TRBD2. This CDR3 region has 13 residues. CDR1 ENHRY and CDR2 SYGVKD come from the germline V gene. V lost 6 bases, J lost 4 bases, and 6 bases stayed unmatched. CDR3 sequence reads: CAIRGGGPYEQYF. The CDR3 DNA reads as TGTGCCATCAGGGGGGGAGGGCCTTACGAGCAGTACTTC.

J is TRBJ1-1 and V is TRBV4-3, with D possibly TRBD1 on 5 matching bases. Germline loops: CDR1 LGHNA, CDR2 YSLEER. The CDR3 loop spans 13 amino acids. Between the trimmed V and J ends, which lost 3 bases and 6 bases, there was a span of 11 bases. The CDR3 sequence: CASSHTRGAEAFF. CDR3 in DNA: TGCGCCAGCAGCCACACTCGGGGCGCTGAAGCTTTCTTT.

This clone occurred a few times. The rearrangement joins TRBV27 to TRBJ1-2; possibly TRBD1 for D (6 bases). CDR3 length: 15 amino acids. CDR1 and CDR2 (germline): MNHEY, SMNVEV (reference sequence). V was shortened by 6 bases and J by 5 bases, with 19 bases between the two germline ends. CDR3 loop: CASRPDLGQKYGYTF. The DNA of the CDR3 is TGTGCCAGCAGGCCTGACCTTGGACAGAAGTATGGCTACACCTTC.

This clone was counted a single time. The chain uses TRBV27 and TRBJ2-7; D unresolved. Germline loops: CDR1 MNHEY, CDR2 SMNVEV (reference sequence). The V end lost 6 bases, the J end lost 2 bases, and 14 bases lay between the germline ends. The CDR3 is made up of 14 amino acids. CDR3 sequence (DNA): TGTGCCAGCAGCCCCCGAGTAGGTACCTACGAGCAGTACTTC. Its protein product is CASSPRVGTYEQYF.

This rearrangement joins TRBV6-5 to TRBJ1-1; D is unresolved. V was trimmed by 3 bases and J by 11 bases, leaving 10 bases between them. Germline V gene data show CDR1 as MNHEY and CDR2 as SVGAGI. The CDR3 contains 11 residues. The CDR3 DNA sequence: TGTGCCAGCAGTTATGGTTCGAGGGCTTTCTTT. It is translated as CASSYGSRAFF.

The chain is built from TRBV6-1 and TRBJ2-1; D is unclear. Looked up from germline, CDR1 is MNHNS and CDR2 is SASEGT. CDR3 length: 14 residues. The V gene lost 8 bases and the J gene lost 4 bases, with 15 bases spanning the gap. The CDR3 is CASRTGSYYNEQFF. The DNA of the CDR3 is TGTGCCAGCCGCACCGGGTCCTATTACAATGAGCAGTTCTTC.

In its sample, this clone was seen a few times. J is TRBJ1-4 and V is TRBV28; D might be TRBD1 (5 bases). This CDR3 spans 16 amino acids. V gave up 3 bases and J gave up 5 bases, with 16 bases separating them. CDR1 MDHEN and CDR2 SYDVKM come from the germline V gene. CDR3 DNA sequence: TGTGCCAGCAGTTTTCACGTGGGGGGAAGAAATGAAAAACTGTTTTTT. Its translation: CASSFHVGGRNEKLFF.

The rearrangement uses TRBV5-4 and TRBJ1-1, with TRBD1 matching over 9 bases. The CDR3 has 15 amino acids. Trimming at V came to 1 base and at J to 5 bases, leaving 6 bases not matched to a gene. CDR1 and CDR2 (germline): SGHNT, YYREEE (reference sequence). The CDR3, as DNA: TGTGCCAGCAGCTTGATGGGACAGGGAGGGACTGAAGCTTTCTTT. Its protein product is CASSLMGQGGTEAFF.

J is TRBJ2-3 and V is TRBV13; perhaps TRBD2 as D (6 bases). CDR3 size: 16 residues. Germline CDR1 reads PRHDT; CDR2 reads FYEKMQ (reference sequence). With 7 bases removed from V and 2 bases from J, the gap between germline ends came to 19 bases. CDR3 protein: CASTRWDSETTDTQYF. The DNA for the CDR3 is TGTGCCAGCACTCGCTGGGACTCCGAAACCACAGATACGCAGTATTTT.

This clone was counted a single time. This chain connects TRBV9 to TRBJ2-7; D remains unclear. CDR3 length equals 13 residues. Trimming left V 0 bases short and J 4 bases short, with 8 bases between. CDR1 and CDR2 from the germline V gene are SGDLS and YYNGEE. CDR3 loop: CASSVAGSYEQYF. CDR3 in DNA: TGTGCCAGCAGCGTAGCCGGTTCTTACGAGCAGTACTTC.

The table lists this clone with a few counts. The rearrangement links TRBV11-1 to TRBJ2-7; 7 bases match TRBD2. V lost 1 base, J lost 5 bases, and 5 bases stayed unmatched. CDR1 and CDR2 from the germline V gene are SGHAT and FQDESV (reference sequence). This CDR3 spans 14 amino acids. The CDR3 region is CASSLVRLAHEQYF. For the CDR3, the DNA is TGTGCCAGCAGCTTAGTCCGACTAGCCCACGAGCAGTACTTC.